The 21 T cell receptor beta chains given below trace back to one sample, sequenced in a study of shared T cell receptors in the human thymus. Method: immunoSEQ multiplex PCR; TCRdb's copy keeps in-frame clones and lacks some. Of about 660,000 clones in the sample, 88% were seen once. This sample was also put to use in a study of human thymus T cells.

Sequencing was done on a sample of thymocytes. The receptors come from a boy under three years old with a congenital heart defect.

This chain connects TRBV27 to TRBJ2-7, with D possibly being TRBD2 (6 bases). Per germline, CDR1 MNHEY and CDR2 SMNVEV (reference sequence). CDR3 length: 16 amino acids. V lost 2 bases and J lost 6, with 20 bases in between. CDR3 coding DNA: TGTGCCAGCAGTTTAGGCGGCCTCATCCCGGGGGTCGAGCAGTACTTC. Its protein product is CASSLGGLIPGVEQYF.

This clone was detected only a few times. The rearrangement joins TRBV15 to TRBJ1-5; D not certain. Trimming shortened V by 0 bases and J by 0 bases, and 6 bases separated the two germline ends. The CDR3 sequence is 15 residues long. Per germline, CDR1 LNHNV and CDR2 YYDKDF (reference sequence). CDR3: CATSRDGSSNQPQHF. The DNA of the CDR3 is TGTGCCACCAGCAGAGATGGGAGTAGCAATCAGCCCCAGCATTTT.

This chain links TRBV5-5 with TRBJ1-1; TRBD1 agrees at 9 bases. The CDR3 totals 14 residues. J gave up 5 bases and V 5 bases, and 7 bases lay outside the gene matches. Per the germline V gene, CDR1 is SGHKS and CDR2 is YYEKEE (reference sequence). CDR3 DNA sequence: TGTGCCAGCAGGGGGGGACAGGGTTCGACTGAAGCTTTCTTT. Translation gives CASRGGQGSTEAFF.

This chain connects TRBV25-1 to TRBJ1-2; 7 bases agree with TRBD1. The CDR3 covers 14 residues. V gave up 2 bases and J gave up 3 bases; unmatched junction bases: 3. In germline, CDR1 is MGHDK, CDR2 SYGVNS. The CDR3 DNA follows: TGTGCCAGCAGTGAAAAGGGACAGCACTATGGCTACACCTTC. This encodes CASSEKGQHYGYTF.

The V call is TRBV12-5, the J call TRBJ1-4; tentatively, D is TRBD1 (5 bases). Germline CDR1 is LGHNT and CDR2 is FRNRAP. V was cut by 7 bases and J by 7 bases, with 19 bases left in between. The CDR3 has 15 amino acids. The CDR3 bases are TGTGCTAGTGCTTACCGTGGGGCTCCGGGTGAAAAACTGTTTTTT. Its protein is CASAYRGAPGEKLFF. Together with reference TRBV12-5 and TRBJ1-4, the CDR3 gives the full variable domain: DARVTQTPRHKVTEMGQEVTMRCQPILGHNTVFWYRQTMMQGLELLAYFRNRAPLDDSGMPKDRFSAEMPDATLATLKIQPSEPRDSAVYFCASAYRGAPGEKLFFGSGTQLSVL.

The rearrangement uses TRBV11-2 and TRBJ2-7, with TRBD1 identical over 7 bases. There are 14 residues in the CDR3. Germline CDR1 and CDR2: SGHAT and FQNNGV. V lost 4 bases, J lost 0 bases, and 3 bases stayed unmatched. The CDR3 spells CASSSQGSSYEQYF. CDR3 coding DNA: TGTGCCAGCAGCTCACAGGGGAGCTCCTACGAGCAGTACTTC.

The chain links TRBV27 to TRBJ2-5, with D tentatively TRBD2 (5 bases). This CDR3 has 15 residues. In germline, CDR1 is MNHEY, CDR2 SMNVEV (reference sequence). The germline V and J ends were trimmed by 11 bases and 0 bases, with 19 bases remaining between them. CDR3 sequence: CAYPKRTRDQETQYF. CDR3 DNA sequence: TGTGCCTACCCGAAACGGACGCGGGACCAAGAGACCCAGTACTTC.

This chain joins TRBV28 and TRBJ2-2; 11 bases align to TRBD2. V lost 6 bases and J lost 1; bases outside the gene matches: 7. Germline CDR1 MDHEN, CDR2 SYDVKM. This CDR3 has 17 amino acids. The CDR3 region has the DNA TGTGCCAGCAGAACAATAGCGGGAGGGATGAACACCGGGGAGCTGTTTTTT. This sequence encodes CASRTIAGGMNTGELFF.

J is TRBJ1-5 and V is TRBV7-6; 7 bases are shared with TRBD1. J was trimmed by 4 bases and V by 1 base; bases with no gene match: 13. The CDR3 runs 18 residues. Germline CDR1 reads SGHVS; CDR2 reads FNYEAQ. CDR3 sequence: CASSLVPPDRERNQPQHF. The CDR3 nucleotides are TGTGCCAGCAGCTTAGTTCCCCCCGACAGGGAGAGGAATCAGCCCCAGCATTTT.

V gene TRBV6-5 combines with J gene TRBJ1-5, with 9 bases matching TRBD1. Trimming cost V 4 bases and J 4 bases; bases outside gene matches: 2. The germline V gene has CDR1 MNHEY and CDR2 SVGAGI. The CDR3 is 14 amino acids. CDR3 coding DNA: TGTGCCAGCAGTTCCGGGACAGGGAATCAGCCCCAGCATTTT. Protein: CASSSGTGNQPQHF.

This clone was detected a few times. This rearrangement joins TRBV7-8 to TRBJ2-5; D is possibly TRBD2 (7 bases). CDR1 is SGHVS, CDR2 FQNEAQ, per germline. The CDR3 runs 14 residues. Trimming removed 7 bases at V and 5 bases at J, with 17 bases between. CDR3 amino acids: CASTERGRGETQYF. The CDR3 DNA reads TGTGCCAGCACTGAAAGGGGGAGGGGGGAGACCCAGTACTTC.

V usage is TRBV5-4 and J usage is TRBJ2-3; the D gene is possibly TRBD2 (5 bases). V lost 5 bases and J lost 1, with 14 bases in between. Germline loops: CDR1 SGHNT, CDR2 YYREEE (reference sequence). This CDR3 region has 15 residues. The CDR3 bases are TGTGCCAGCAGGTCAGCGGTAAGAGGCACAGATACGCAGTATTTT. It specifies CASRSAVRGTDTQYF.

Here the CDR3 reads CASTPGTNYGYTF. The CDR3, as DNA: TGTGCCAGCACCCCGGGAACTAACTATGGCTACACCTTC. The rearrangement uses TRBV28 and TRBJ1-2; D remains ambiguous. The germline CDR1 and CDR2 sequences are MDHEN and SYDVKM. There are 13 residues in the CDR3. V lost 7 bases and J 0 bases, leaving 9 bases between the germline ends.

The CDR3 DNA is TGTGCCAGCAGCGTGGCGGGAGCCCCCTACAATGAGCAGTTCTTC. Amino acids: CASSVAGAPYNEQFF. The J gene is TRBJ2-1, the V gene TRBV10-3, with 7 bases that match TRBD2. This CDR3 region has 15 residues. Germline values: CDR1 ENHRY, CDR2 SYGVKD. Trimming removed 10 bases from V and 2 bases from J; junction bases left unmatched: 11.

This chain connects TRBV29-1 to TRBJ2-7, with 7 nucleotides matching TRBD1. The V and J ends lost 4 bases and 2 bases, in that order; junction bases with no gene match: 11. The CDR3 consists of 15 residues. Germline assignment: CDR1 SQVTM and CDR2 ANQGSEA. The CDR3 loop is CSVGPSGTVPYEQYF. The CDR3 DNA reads TGCAGCGTTGGACCTTCCGGGACAGTTCCCTACGAGCAGTACTTC.

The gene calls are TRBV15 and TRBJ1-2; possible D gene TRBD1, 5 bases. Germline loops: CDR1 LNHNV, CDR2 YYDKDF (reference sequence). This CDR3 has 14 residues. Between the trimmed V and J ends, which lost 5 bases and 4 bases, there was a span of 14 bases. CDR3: CATSPVGRAYGYTF. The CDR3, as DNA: TGTGCCACCAGCCCGGTGGGCAGGGCCTATGGCTACACCTTC.

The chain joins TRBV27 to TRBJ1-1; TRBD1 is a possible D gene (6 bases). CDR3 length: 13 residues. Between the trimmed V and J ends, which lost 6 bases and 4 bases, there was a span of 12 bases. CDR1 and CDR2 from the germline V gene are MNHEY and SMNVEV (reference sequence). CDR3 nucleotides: TGTGCCAGCAGATTGAGGGGGGGCACTGAAGCTTTCTTT. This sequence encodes CASRLRGGTEAFF.

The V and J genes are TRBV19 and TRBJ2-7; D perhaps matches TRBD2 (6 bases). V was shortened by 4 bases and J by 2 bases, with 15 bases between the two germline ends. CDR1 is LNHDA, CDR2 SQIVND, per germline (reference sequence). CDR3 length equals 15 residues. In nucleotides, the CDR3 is TGTGCCAGTAGTAAAGCTCCTAGCGTCCCCTACGAGCAGTACTTC. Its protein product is CASSKAPSVPYEQYF.

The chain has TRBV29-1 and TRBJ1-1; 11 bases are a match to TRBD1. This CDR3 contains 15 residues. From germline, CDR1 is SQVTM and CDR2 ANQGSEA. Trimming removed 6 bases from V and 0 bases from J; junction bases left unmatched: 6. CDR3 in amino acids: CSVWGQGDMNTEAFF. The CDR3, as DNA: TGCAGCGTCTGGGGACAGGGGGACATGAACACTGAAGCTTTCTTT. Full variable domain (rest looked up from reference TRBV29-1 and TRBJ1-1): SAVISQKPSRDICQRGTSLTIQCQVDSQVTMMFWYRQQPGQSLTLIATANQGSEATYESGFVIDKFPISRPNLTFSTLTVSNMSPEDSSIYLCSVWGQGDMNTEAFFGQGTRLTVV.

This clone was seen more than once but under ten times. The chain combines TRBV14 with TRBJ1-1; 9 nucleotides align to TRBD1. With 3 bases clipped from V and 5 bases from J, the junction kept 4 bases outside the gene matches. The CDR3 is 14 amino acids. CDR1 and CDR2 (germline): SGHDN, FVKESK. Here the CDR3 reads CASSQTGGRTEAFF. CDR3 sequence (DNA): TGTGCCAGCAGCCAGACAGGGGGGAGAACTGAAGCTTTCTTT.

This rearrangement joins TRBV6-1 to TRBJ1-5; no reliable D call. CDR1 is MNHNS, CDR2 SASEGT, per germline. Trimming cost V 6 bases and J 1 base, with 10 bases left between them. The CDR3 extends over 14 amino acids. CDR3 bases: TGTGCCAGCAGGAAGGCGGGCAGCAATCAGCCCCAGCATTTT. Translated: CASRKAGSNQPQHF.